The 26 T cell receptor beta chains below all came from one sample that was sequenced in a study of T cell responses to AZD1222 COVID-19 vaccine. Clones were sequenced by immunoSEQ multiplex PCR, and TCRdb holds only the in-frame ones, with some missing. The table shows fewer than 120,000 clones, with nearly 90% occurring only once. This material consisted of peripheral blood, taken on day 0 of AZD1222 vaccination. These receptors came from an adult in good health.

V gene TRBV14 combines with J gene TRBJ2-5; D tentatively fits TRBD1 or TRBD2 (6 bases each). Trimming pared 2 bases from V and 2 bases from J, leaving 15 bases between. The CDR3 length is 16 residues. Germline V gene data show CDR1 as SGHDN and CDR2 as FVKESK. This chain's CDR3 is CASSQQGVGGQETQYF. CDR3 nucleotides: TGTGCCAGCAGCCAACAAGGAGTAGGGGGGCAAGAGACCCAGTACTTC.

The CDR3 region has the DNA TGTGCCAGTAGGCAGCGGGAGACAAACACCGGGGAGCTGTTTTTT. It translates to CASRQRETNTGELFF. The chain couples TRBV19 to TRBJ2-2; 8 bases match TRBD2. The CDR3 has 15 amino acids. In germline, CDR1 is LNHDA, CDR2 SQIVND (reference sequence). Trimming at V came to 6 bases and at J to 2 bases, leaving 5 bases not matched to a gene. The variable domain in full, completed from reference TRBV19 and TRBJ2-2, reads DGGITQSPKYLFRKEGQNVTLSCEQNLNHDAMYWYRQDPGQGLRLIYYSQIVNDFQKGDIAEGYSVSREKKESFPLTVTSAQKNPTAFYLCASRQRETNTGELFFGEGSRLTVL.

V usage is TRBV19 and J usage is TRBJ1-5, with 9 bases identical to TRBD1. Germline-derived CDR1 and CDR2 are LNHDA and SQIVND (reference sequence). J was trimmed by 5 bases and V by 8 bases; bases with no gene match: 19. This CDR3 is built from 18 residues. The CDR3 region has the DNA TGTGCCAGTTCTACCGGGACAGGGAATTTTCGTTGGGATCAGCCCCAGCATTTT. Its translation is CASSTGTGNFRWDQPQHF.

The rearrangement uses TRBV6-5 and TRBJ2-7; unclear D gene. CDR1 is MNHEY, CDR2 SVGAGI, per germline. The CDR3 contains 11 residues. The V end was cut by 7 bases, the J end by 2 bases, with 6 bases between. For the CDR3, the DNA is TGTGCCAGCACGGCTGCCTACGAGCAGTACTTC. Its translation is CASTAAYEQYF.

This chain joins TRBV28 and TRBJ2-2, with D possibly being TRBD1 (6 bases). V lost 4 bases to trimming and J lost 5 bases, with 17 bases between them. This CDR3 has 16 amino acids. Looked up from germline, CDR1 is MDHEN and CDR2 is SYDVKM. The CDR3, as DNA: TGTGCCAGCAGTTCCCCTAGGGGGTGGGGGACCGGGGAGCTGTTTTTT. Its protein is CASSSPRGWGTGELFF. The variable domain in full, completed from reference TRBV28 and TRBJ2-2, reads DVKVTQSSRYLVKRTGEKVFLECVQDMDHENMFWYRQDPGLGLRLIYFSYDVKMKEKGDIPEGYSVSREKKERFSLILESASTNQTSMYLCASSSPRGWGTGELFFGEGSRLTVL.

The V gene is TRBV7-2, the J gene TRBJ1-1; D ambiguous. The CDR3 has 15 residues. V was shortened by 3 bases and J by 2 bases, with 13 bases between the two germline ends. In germline, CDR1 is SGHTA, CDR2 FQGNSA. The CDR3: CASSLRYGQNTEAFF. The CDR3 DNA follows: TGTGCCAGCAGCTTGCGATACGGGCAAAACACTGAAGCTTTCTTT.

This sequence joins TRBV3-1 (or the pseudogene TRBV3-2) and TRBJ2-2; TRBD2 matches 9 bases. J lost 6 bases, V lost 1 base, and 3 bases had no gene match. Germline-derived CDR1 and CDR2 are LGHDT and YNNKEL (reference sequence). This CDR3 region has 15 residues. The CDR3 bases are TGTGCCAGCAGCCAAGTGGCGGGAGGGGCCGGGGAGCTGTTTTTT. Protein: CASSQVAGGAGELFF.

The chain is built from TRBV29-1 and TRBJ1-4; D ambiguous. From germline, CDR1 is SQVTM and CDR2 ANQGSEA. With 2 bases removed from V and 0 bases from J, the gap between germline ends came to 16 bases. The length of the CDR3 is 17 residues. The CDR3 loop reads CSVETDRWSPTNEKLFF. Written as DNA, the CDR3 is TGCAGCGTTGAAACCGATCGGTGGTCCCCAACTAATGAAAAACTGTTTTTT.

The chain recombines TRBV4-3 with TRBJ2-5, with 8 bases that match TRBD2. The CDR3 is 14 amino acids. From germline, CDR1 is LGHNA and CDR2 YSLEER. Unmatched junction bases numbered 1, after V lost 0 bases and J lost 4 bases. This CDR3 is CASSQDLAGETQYF. The CDR3 DNA sequence: TGCGCCAGCAGCCAAGATCTAGCGGGAGAGACCCAGTACTTC.

This chain connects TRBV27 to TRBJ1-2; D is possibly TRBD1 (6 bases). V was shortened by 7 bases and J by 4 bases, with 13 bases between the two germline ends. The CDR3 has 13 amino acids. The germline CDR1 and CDR2 sequences are MNHEY and SMNVEV (reference sequence). CDR3 amino acids: CASMANRAYGYTF. The CDR3 DNA is TGTGCCAGCATGGCGAACAGGGCCTATGGCTACACCTTC.

This clone was recorded a few times. The chain combines TRBV19 with TRBJ1-2; D call uncertain. V was clipped by 7 bases and J by 3 bases, with 15 bases between them. CDR1 LNHDA and CDR2 SQIVND come from the germline V gene (reference sequence). There are 14 residues in the CDR3. The chain's CDR3 is CASNPEGVYYGYTF. CDR3 sequence (DNA): TGTGCCAGTAACCCCGAGGGAGTCTACTATGGCTACACCTTC.

The chain uses TRBV30 and TRBJ2-1; D is perhaps TRBD2 (6 bases). The CDR3 is 11 residues long. Trimming pared 5 bases from V and 9 bases from J, leaving 11 bases between. Germline CDR1 GTSNPN, CDR2 SVGIG (reference sequence). In DNA form, the CDR3 reads TGTGCCTGGGCGGGGCGGCTTGAGCAGTTCTTC. It encodes CAWAGRLEQFF.

The rearrangement uses TRBV6-5 and TRBJ2-1; the D gene is possibly TRBD2 (6 bases). Per the germline V gene, CDR1 is MNHEY and CDR2 is SVGAGI. V lost 3 bases and J lost 4, with 13 bases in between. CDR3 length: 15 residues. CDR3 residues: CASSYSASAYNEQFF. CDR3 DNA: TGTGCCAGCAGTTATTCGGCTAGCGCGTACAATGAGCAGTTCTTC.

The chain combines TRBV16 with TRBJ1-3; 7 bases match TRBD1. This CDR3 spans 16 amino acids. V gave up 4 bases and J gave up 0 bases; unmatched junction bases: 6. From germline, CDR1 is KGHSY and CDR2 FQNENV. The CDR3 coding sequence is TGTGCCAGCAGCCGCGGACAGGCGGCCTCTGGAAACACCATATATTTT. Encoded protein: CASSRGQAASGNTIYF.

The J gene is TRBJ1-5, the V gene TRBV6-5; D unresolved. Germline CDR1 MNHEY, CDR2 SVGAGI. Trimming pared 4 bases from V and 6 bases from J, leaving 19 bases between. The CDR3 consists of 16 residues. CDR3 nucleotides: TGTGCCAGCAGTTCCTCACAGTCTTTTAGCGGTCAGCCCCAGCATTTT. Residues: CASSSSQSFSGQPQHF.

This chain joins TRBV30 and TRBJ1-5; D is unclear. The germline CDR1 and CDR2 sequences are GTSNPN and SVGIG (reference sequence). V lost 1 base and J lost 2, with 6 bases in between. This CDR3 is 13 amino acids long. DNA for the CDR3: TGTGCCTGGAGTGGCACGGGCAATCAGCCCCAGCATTTT. It translates to CAWSGTGNQPQHF.

The chain joins TRBV4-1 to TRBJ2-2; D not resolved. The CDR3 is 14 amino acids. Trimming stripped 0 bases from V and 6 bases from J, with 8 bases between. CDR1 MGHRA and CDR2 YSYEKL come from the germline V gene. CDR3 sequence: CASSQDKAAGELFF. CDR3 bases: TGCGCCAGCAGCCAAGATAAGGCCGCCGGGGAGCTGTTTTTT.

This chain's CDR3 is CASSPWSNYGYTF. In nucleotides, the CDR3 is TGTGCCAGCAGCCCGTGGTCTAACTATGGCTACACCTTC. The genes are TRBV3-1 (or the pseudogene TRBV3-2) and TRBJ1-2; D is ambiguous. The CDR3 length is 13 residues. Germline V CDR1 and CDR2: LGHDT, YNNKEL (reference sequence). Deletions cut 4 bases from V and 0 bases from J, with 6 bases between.

The rearrangement links TRBV7-2 to TRBJ2-7, with 8 bases aligning to TRBD1. Unmatched junction bases numbered 3, after V lost 5 bases and J lost 3 bases. The germline V gene encodes CDR1 SGHTA and CDR2 FQGNSA. This CDR3 is built from 13 residues. CDR3 loop: CASSKDRDYEQYF. As DNA, the CDR3 is TGTGCCAGCAGCAAGGACAGGGACTACGAGCAGTACTTC.

The sample holds a few counts of this clone. This rearrangement joins TRBV27 to TRBJ2-3; D is uncertain. V shed 2 bases and J shed 6 bases, with 6 bases lying between them. The CDR3 has 12 amino acids. From germline, CDR1 is MNHEY and CDR2 SMNVEV (reference sequence). This chain's CDR3 is CASSLPADTQYF. CDR3 DNA: TGTGCCAGCAGTTTACCGGCCGATACGCAGTATTTT.

This chain joins TRBV30 and TRBJ1-5; possibly TRBD1 for D (5 bases). Trimming took 1 base from V and 4 from J, leaving 11 bases between them. The CDR3 is 14 amino acids. CDR1 is GTSNPN, CDR2 SVGIG, per germline (reference sequence). CDR3 sequence: CAWSGQGWNQPQHF. CDR3 bases: TGTGCCTGGAGTGGGCAGGGATGGAATCAGCCCCAGCATTTT.

The rearrangement uses TRBV7-9 and TRBJ2-2; 14 positions match TRBD2. V lost 5 bases and J lost 0; bases outside the gene matches: 8. The germline CDR1 and CDR2 sequences are SEHNR and FQNEAQ (reference sequence). This CDR3 region has 19 residues. CDR3 in amino acids: CASSRPGLAGAANTGELFF. CDR3 sequence (DNA): TGTGCCAGCAGCCGCCCGGGACTAGCGGGGGCCGCGAACACCGGGGAGCTGTTTTTT.

J is TRBJ1-1 and V is TRBV24-1; tentative D call: TRBD1 (5 bases). Trimming took 2 bases from V and 6 from J, leaving 9 bases between them. From germline, CDR1 is KGHDR and CDR2 SFDVKD. The CDR3 is 13 residues long. CDR3 nucleotide sequence: TGTGCCACCAGTGATTCATGGGGACCTGAAGCTTTCTTT. Translation gives CATSDSWGPEAFF.

The chain couples TRBV11-1 to TRBJ2-2; no clear D. This CDR3 comprises 14 residues. The V gene's germline CDR1 is SGHAT and CDR2 FQDESV (reference sequence). Deletions cut 5 bases from V and 5 bases from J, with 12 bases between. This CDR3 is CASSGVGSTGELFF. The CDR3 DNA reads TGTGCCAGCAGCGGGGTGGGTTCAACCGGGGAGCTGTTTTTT.

This chain links TRBV5-1 with TRBJ2-2; 7 positions match TRBD1. The CDR3 sequence is 15 residues long. V lost 2 bases to trimming and J lost 6 bases; unmatched junction nucleotides: 7. Germline V gene sequence: CDR1 SGHRS, CDR2 YFSETQ. DNA of the CDR3: TGCGCCAGCAGCTTCCAAGGGGGCGCGGCCGGGGAGCTGTTTTTT. This codes for CASSFQGGAAGELFF.

A word on this clone: The sample contains more than one DNA sequence encoding this CDR3. J is TRBJ1-6 and V is TRBV27; D call uncertain. Germline V gene sequence: CDR1 MNHEY, CDR2 SMNVEV (reference sequence). The CDR3 runs to 13 residues. V lost 8 bases to trimming and J lost 3 bases, with 8 bases between them. Here the CDR3 DNA reads TGTGCCAGCTCGACGGACTATAATTCACCCCTCCACTTT. This sequence encodes CASSTDYNSPLHF.